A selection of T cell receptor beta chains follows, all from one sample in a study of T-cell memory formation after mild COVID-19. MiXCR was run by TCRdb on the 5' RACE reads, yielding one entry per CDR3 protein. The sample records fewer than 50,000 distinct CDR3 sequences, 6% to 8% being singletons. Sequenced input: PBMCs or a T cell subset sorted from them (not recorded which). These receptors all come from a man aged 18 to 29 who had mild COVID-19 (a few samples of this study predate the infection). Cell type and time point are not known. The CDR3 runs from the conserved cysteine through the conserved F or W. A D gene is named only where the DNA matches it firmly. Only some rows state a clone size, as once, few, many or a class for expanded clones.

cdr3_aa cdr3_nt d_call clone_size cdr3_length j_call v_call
CASSLGSQTEAFF TGTGCCAGCAGCTTAGGGAGCCAGACTGAAGCTTTCTTT . few 13 TRBJ1-1 TRBV5-5
CASSRGLADSYEQYF TGTGCCAGCAGCCGGGGACTAGCGGACTCCTACGAGCAGTACTTC TRBD2 . 15 TRBJ2-7 TRBV7-3
CASSLAQTIGTEAFF TGCGCCAGCAGCTTGGCACAGACAATCGGCACTGAAGCTTTCTTT . . 15 TRBJ1-1 TRBV5-1
CSVGGGAKTQYF TGCAGCGTAGGAGGGGGGGCGAAGACCCAGTACTTC . . 12 TRBJ2-5 TRBV29-1
CASSLTGTGNEKLFF TGTGCCAGCAGCTTAACCGGGACAGGGAATGAAAAACTGTTTTTT TRBD1 . 15 TRBJ1-4 TRBV7-9
CASSATGVLDIQYF TGTGCCAGCAGCGCGACAGGGGTTCTTGACATTCAGTACTTC TRBD1 few 14 TRBJ2-4 TRBV11-2
CATHNRGYGYTF TGTGCCACCCATAACAGGGGGTATGGCTACACCTTC TRBD1 few 12 TRBJ1-2 TRBV6-5
CASSFVTPGTVNTEAFF TGTGCCAGCAGTTTCGTCACCCCCGGGACGGTGAACACTGAAGCTTTCTTT . few 17 TRBJ1-1 TRBV6-5
CASSETAIGLAKNIQYF TGTGCCAGCAGTGAAACGGCAATTGGGCTAGCCAAAAACATTCAGTACTTC . few 17 TRBJ2-4 TRBV2
CSGQTNTGELFF TGCAGCGGACAGACGAACACCGGGGAGCTGTTTTTT . . 12 TRBJ2-2 TRBV20-1
CASRGDRDNSPLHF TGTGCCAGCAGGGGGGACAGGGATAATTCACCCCTCCACTTT TRBD1 . 14 TRBJ1-6 TRBV6-6
CASSPEGRTDTQYF TGCGCCAGCAGCCCCGAGGGCCGCACAGATACGCAGTATTTT . . 14 TRBJ2-3 TRBV5-1
CASSLEPRYNEQFF TGCGCCAGCAGCTTGGAACCTAGGTACAATGAGCAGTTCTTC . many 14 TRBJ2-1 TRBV5-1
CASSQGQGYGYTF TGTGCCAGCAGCCAGGGACAGGGCTATGGCTACACCTTC TRBD1 . 13 TRBJ1-2 TRBV12-3/TRBV12-4
CSAFDQGGKETQYF TGCAGTGCTTTCGACCAGGGAGGGAAAGAGACCCAGTACTTC TRBD2 many 14 TRBJ2-5 TRBV20-1
CSAGRDRGDQRETQYF TGCAGTGCTGGCCGTGACAGGGGGGATCAGCGGGAGACCCAGTACTTC TRBD1 many 16 TRBJ2-5 TRBV20-1
CASSSVEPTPYEQYF TGTGCCAGCAGTTCTGTCGAGCCCACTCCCTACGAGCAGTACTTC . . 15 TRBJ2-7 TRBV28
CASSLRLATDTQYF TGTGCCAGCAGCTTACGGCTAGCAACTGATACGCAGTATTTT . . 14 TRBJ2-3 TRBV7-2
CSVHIGGRDTEAFF TGCAGCGTCCACATTGGAGGGAGGGACACTGAAGCTTTCTTT . few 14 TRBJ1-1 TRBV29-1
CASSLGAGSSGMQYF TGCGCCAGCAGCTTGGGGGCGGGGAGCTCCGGAATGCAGTATTTT . few 15 TRBJ2-3 TRBV5-1